These 22 T cell receptor beta chains were all obtained from the same sample, sequenced in a study of regulatory T cells in long-lasting Graves disease (dated by TCRdb to the early 2020s). The receptor library was made with multiplex PCR. TCRdb records Illumina HiSeq 4000 as the sequencer. To build TCR beta libraries, CDR3 regions were amplified by Arm-PCR using iRepertoire HTBI primers. Using fastp trimming at Q25 and MiXCR clonotype assembly, TCRdb reanalyzed the public sequencing data and kept in-frame beta chains. Each record represents a unique CDR3 protein, reported with the most common genes and DNA among its rows. The sample has around 460,000 distinct CDR3 sequences on record, about 14% of them singletons. The ten biggest clones cover under 20% of the sample. In the paper's terms, the time point label means: newly diagnosed GD, antithyroid drugs for less than 3 months. RNA was extracted from PBMCs in TRIzol for both TCR sequencing and RNA sequencing.

This same sample was also part of a study on T cells in Graves' hyperthyroidism and ophthalmopathy.

The material was peripheral blood mononuclear cells (PBMCs), obtained at new diagnosis, from a patient treated with antithyroid drugs. Receptors were obtained from a woman aged 45-65 years with Graves disease. Donor details come from another sample of the same person, matched by shared clones.

This clonotype was detected many times. This chain connects TRBV30 to TRBJ1-5, with no clear D. The CDR3 extends over 12 amino acids. Germline V gene data show CDR1 as GTSNPN and CDR2 as SVGIG (reference sequence). V gave up 2 bases and J gave up 6 bases, with 8 bases separating them. The CDR3: CAWSMPGQPQHF. The CDR3 region has the DNA TGTGCCTGGAGTATGCCGGGTCAGCCCCAGCATTTT.

The sample holds one count of this clonotype. It may be a read error: a sequence one base away is much more abundant. This chain joins TRBV7-9 and TRBJ2-3; TRBD1 matches 7 bases. This CDR3 comprises 15 residues. The germline gives CDR1 SEHNR, CDR2 FQNEAQ (reference sequence). The CDR3 bases are TGTGCCAGCAGCTTATACAGGGGTGAGACAGATATGCAGTATTTT. Translated, it gives CASSLYRGETDMQYF.

At least ten counts were recorded for this clonotype. This rearrangement joins TRBV2 to TRBJ1-5; no firm D call. The CDR3 consists of 15 residues. The V and J ends lost 1 base and 5 bases respectively, with 12 bases between them. Germline V CDR1 and CDR2: SNHLY, FYNNEI. The CDR3 region has the DNA TGTGCCAGCAGTGAAGAGGCCCGGAGCCATCAGCCCCAGCATTTT. Encoded protein: CASSEEARSHQPQHF. The full variable domain, in which reference TRBV2 and TRBJ1-5 provide the parts outside the CDR3, is EPEVTQTPSHQVTQMGQEVILRCVPISNHLYFYWYRQILGQKVEFLVSFYNNEISEKSEIFDDQFSVERPDGSNFTLKIRSTKLEDSAMYFCASSEEARSHQPQHFGDGTRLSIL.

The genes are TRBV7-6 and TRBJ2-5, with unresolved D. Germline V gene data show CDR1 as SGHVS and CDR2 as FNYEAQ. V lost 2 bases and J 5 bases, leaving 12 bases between the germline ends. The CDR3 extends over 14 amino acids. The CDR3 loop reads CASSLLRVRETQYF. CDR3 DNA sequence: TGTGCCAGCAGCTTACTCCGGGTTCGGGAGACCCAGTACTTC.

The table lists this clonotype with many counts. This chain joins TRBV28 and TRBJ1-5; D not certain. Deletions cut 4 bases from V and 5 bases from J, with 18 bases between. This CDR3 contains 16 residues. In germline, CDR1 is MDHEN, CDR2 SYDVKM. CDR3 DNA: TGTGCCAGCAGTTACGCGATCCAGGCAGGTTATCAGCCCCAGCATTTT. It is translated as CASSYAIQAGYQPQHF. The variable domain in full, with the rest retrieved from reference TRBV28 and TRBJ1-5, is DVKVTQSSRYLVKRTGEKVFLECVQDMDHENMFWYRQDPGLGLRLIYFSYDVKMKEKGDIPEGYSVSREKKERFSLILESASTNQTSMYLCASSYAIQAGYQPQHFGDGTRLSIL.

This clonotype was found a few times. The CDR3 here is CSARGTRATYEQYF. In nucleotides, the CDR3 is TGCAGTGCTAGAGGGACTAGAGCCACCTACGAGCAGTACTTC. V is TRBV20-1 and J is TRBJ2-7; 7 bases line up with TRBD2. CDR3 length: 14 amino acids. V trimming: 1 base; J trimming: 2 bases; junction bases outside the gene matches: 5. Per germline, CDR1 DFQATT and CDR2 SNEGSKA (reference sequence).

This clonotype was seen ten or more times. CDR3 DNA sequence: TGTGCCAGCAGTGGGCCTCTAGCGGGAGGGGACAATGAGCAGTTCTTC. Translation: CASSGPLAGGDNEQFF. This chain joins TRBV2 and TRBJ2-1; 12 nucleotides match TRBD2. Germline V gene data show CDR1 as SNHLY and CDR2 as FYNNEI. V was clipped by 4 bases and J by 5 bases; unmatched bases: 6. CDR3 length equals 16 residues. The whole variable domain, remainder taken from reference TRBV2 and TRBJ2-1, is EPEVTQTPSHQVTQMGQEVILRCVPISNHLYFYWYRQILGQKVEFLVSFYNNEISEKSEIFDDQFSVERPDGSNFTLKIRSTKLEDSAMYFCASSGPLAGGDNEQFFGPGTRLTVL.

The CDR3 reads CASSPYQVAGVRGETQYF. CDR3 sequence (DNA): TGTGCCAGCAGCCCGTACCAGGTAGCGGGCGTTAGAGGAGAGACCCAGTACTTC. The gene calls are TRBV7-2 and TRBJ2-5; TRBD2 agrees at 7 bases. Trimming took 5 bases from V and 4 from J; bases not matched to a gene: 19. CDR1 and CDR2 (germline): SGHTA, FQGNSA. The CDR3 length is 18 residues.

Regarding this clonotype: A read error may explain this, as a much larger clone is one base away. The genes are TRBV6-2 or TRBV6-3 and TRBJ1-2, with D perhaps matching TRBD1 (6 bases). CDR1 and CDR2 from the germline V gene are MNHEY and SVGEGT. CDR3 length: 15 residues. The germline V and J ends were trimmed by 6 bases and 4 bases, with 18 bases remaining between them. The CDR3 DNA sequence: TGTGCCAGCAGCATAAGCTCGACAGGCAGCTATGGCTACACCTTC. Translation: CASSISSTGSYGYTF.

V is TRBV5-4 and J is TRBJ2-7; 8 bases are shared with TRBD2. The germline V gene encodes CDR1 SGHNT and CDR2 YYREEE (reference sequence). The CDR3 contains 18 residues. Losses at the gene ends were 0 bases for V and 0 bases for J; bases not matched to a gene: 11. CDR3: CASSLAGPLAGSSYEQYF. CDR3 nucleotide sequence: TGTGCCAGCAGCTTGGCGGGTCCCCTAGCGGGCAGCTCCTACGAGCAGTACTTC.

V is TRBV19 and J is TRBJ2-1, with D perhaps TRBD1 or TRBD2 (5 bases each). V shed 3 bases and J shed 8 bases, with 5 bases lying between them. Germline V gene sequence: CDR1 LNHDA, CDR2 SQIVND (reference sequence). The CDR3 contains 11 residues. CDR3 nucleotide sequence: TGTGCCAGTAGTATGGGGGATGAGCAGTTCTTC. Its protein is CASSMGDEQFF.

J is TRBJ2-1 and V is TRBV7-9, with 10 bases fitting TRBD1. The CDR3 runs 16 residues. The germline V gene encodes CDR1 SEHNR and CDR2 FQNEAQ (reference sequence). The trim removed 5 bases at V and 4 bases at J, leaving 8 bases unmatched. The CDR3 DNA reads TGTGCCAGCAGCAGAAATCCGGGACAGGGGTACAATGAGCAGTTCTTC. Amino acid sequence: CASSRNPGQGYNEQFF.

This chain links TRBV13 with TRBJ2-4; 7 bases map to TRBD2. V dropped 4 bases and J dropped 1; count of bases not matched to a gene: 4. The germline V gene has CDR1 PRHDT and CDR2 FYEKMQ (reference sequence). This CDR3 contains 15 residues. The CDR3 sequence: CASSWEGGAKNIQYF. The CDR3 DNA follows: TGTGCCAGCAGCTGGGAGGGTGGGGCCAAAAACATTCAGTACTTC.

The gene calls are TRBV6-1 and TRBJ2-7; D assignment may be TRBD1 or TRBD2 (5 bases each). V lost 6 bases to trimming and J lost 7 bases, with 25 bases between them. CDR3 length: 16 residues. CDR1 is MNHNS, CDR2 SASEGT, per germline. The CDR3 spells CASRTGWGTAVGEQYF. The DNA of the CDR3 is TGTGCCAGCAGAACGGGGTGGGGGACGGCCGTTGGGGAGCAGTACTTC.

There are many counts of this clonotype. The V call is TRBV4-1, the J call TRBJ2-5; TRBD2 is a possible D gene (5 bases). This CDR3 has 16 amino acids. Germline V gene lookup returns CDR1 MGHRA and CDR2 YSYEKL. V shed 0 bases and J shed 1 base, with 12 bases lying between them. The chain's CDR3 is CASSQDGIDLQETQYF. Here the CDR3 DNA reads TGCGCCAGCAGCCAAGACGGGATAGATCTCCAAGAGACCCAGTACTTC.

This clonotype was detected many times. The rearrangement joins TRBV11-3 to TRBJ2-7; D may be TRBD1 (5 bases). Germline lookup yields CDR1 SGHNT and CDR2 YENEEA. Trimming shortened V by 4 bases and J by 6 bases, and 13 bases separated the two germline ends. CDR3 length equals 13 residues. CDR3: CASSSSGYSEQYF. As DNA, the CDR3 is TGTGCCAGCAGCTCCTCAGGGTACTCCGAGCAGTACTTC.

This clonotype has ten or more counts. The chain joins TRBV5-1 to TRBJ2-7; D is perhaps TRBD2 (6 bases). CDR3 length: 15 residues. V was clipped by 0 bases and J by 3 bases, with 13 bases between them. Germline CDR1 SGHRS, CDR2 YFSETQ. CDR3 protein: CASSLGFQGGYEQYF. Written as DNA, the CDR3 is TGCGCCAGCAGCTTGGGATTTCAGGGAGGCTACGAGCAGTACTTC.

In this sample, this clonotype turned up many times. Sequence at one end of the junction differs from germline and may be a read error. This chain joins TRBV28 and TRBJ2-4, with TRBD1 matching 7 bases. The CDR3 is 15 amino acids. The germline CDR1 and CDR2 sequences are MDHEN and SYDVKM. CDR3 protein: CASSLWGQHKTIQYF. In DNA form, the CDR3 reads TGTGCCAGCAGTTTATGGGGACAGCATAAAACCATTCAGTACTTC.

This clonotype was seen a few times. The chain uses TRBV4-2 and TRBJ1-4; D is ambiguous. Trimming took 3 bases from V and 4 from J, leaving 15 bases between them. This CDR3 spans 16 amino acids. CDR1 and CDR2 (germline): LGHNA, YNFKEQ. CDR3 region: CASSHNFQDFNEKLFF. The CDR3 DNA is TGTGCCAGCAGCCACAACTTTCAGGACTTTAATGAAAAACTGTTTTTT.

A word on this clonotype: The CDR3 carries no conserved terminal phenylalanine or tryptophan, so it likely arises from a read error. The chain joins TRBV19 to TRBJ2-3, with 7 bases lining up with TRBD1. The germline gives CDR1 LNHDA, CDR2 SQIVND (reference sequence). V was clipped by 9 bases and J by 4 bases; unmatched bases: 10. CDR3 length: 14 amino acids. The CDR3 DNA reads as TGTGCCAGCGCCGGACAGGCGAGCGCAGATACGCAGTATTCT. It translates to CASAGQASADTQYS.

In this sample, this clonotype turned up many times. The chain joins TRBV2 to TRBJ1-5; D may be TRBD1 (6 bases). CDR1 is SNHLY and CDR2 is FYNNEI in the germline V gene. The V and J ends lost 8 bases and 5 bases respectively, with 16 bases between them. The CDR3 covers 14 residues. Here the CDR3 reads CASGWTATDQPQHF. The CDR3 DNA is TGTGCCAGCGGATGGACAGCGACGGATCAGCCCCAGCATTTT.

This clonotype has ten or more counts. This chain uses TRBV12-3 or TRBV12-4 with TRBJ1-2, with unresolved D. V was pared by 3 bases and J by 7 bases, with 9 bases between. CDR3 length: 12 residues. CDR3 DNA: TGTGCCAGCAGTTTTGGGGTAGCTGGCTACACCTTC. Amino acid sequence: CASSFGVAGYTF.